This T cell receptor (beta chain) was recovered during a study of follicular helper T cells after annual influenza vaccination. In the study overall: Sampling occurred days 0, 7 and 28 after each influenza vaccination. For some subjects, blood spans the 2013-2014, 2014-2015 and 2015-2016 annual vaccinations.

This CDR3 has 16 amino acids. The germline CDR1 and CDR2 sequences are SGHNT and YYREEE (reference sequence). The V end was cut by 4 bases, the J end by 2 bases, with 18 bases between. Turning to this clone: The antigen is undetermined.

The method was immunoSEQ multiplex PCR; TCRdb's version includes in-frame clones alone and lacks a portion of them. The sample includes about 12,000 clones, roughly three quarters seen only once; the top ten take roughly 3.5%. General study results and limits: ICOS-CD38- cTfh most often held earlier Day 7 ICOS+CD38+ clones. Yearly vaccinations repeatedly recalled conserved clonotypes in ICOS+CD38+ cTfh.

Sample time point: 2015-2016 season, pre-vaccination. Sequencing used CXCR5+ CD38- circulating T follicular helper cells from blood, obtained on the day of influenza vaccination. Subset specified: circulating Tfh, non-naive CD4+CXCR5+PD-1+ (ICOS+CD38+ or ICOS-CD38-). The V call is TRBV5-4, the J call TRBJ2-5; D might be TRBD1 (6 bases). The sequence derives from an adult who received the influenza vaccine. This CDR3 is CASSLRGNRAQETQYF. In DNA form, the CDR3 reads TGTGCCAGCAGCCTGAGGGGAAACAGGGCGCAAGAGACCCAGTACTTC.